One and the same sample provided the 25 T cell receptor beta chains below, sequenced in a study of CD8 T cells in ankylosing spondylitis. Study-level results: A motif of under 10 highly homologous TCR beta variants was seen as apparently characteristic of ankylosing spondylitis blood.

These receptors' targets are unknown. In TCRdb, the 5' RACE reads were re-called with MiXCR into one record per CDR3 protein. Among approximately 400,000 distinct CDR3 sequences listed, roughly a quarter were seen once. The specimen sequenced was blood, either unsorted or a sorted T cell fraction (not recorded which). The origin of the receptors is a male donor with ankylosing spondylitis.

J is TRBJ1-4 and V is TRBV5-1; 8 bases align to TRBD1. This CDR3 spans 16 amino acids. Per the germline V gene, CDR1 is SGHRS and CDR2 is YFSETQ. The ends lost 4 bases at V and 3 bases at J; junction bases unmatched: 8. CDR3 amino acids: CASSPTGQGANEKLFF. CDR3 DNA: TGCGCCAGCAGCCCTACCGGACAGGGCGCTAATGAAAAACTGTTTTTT.

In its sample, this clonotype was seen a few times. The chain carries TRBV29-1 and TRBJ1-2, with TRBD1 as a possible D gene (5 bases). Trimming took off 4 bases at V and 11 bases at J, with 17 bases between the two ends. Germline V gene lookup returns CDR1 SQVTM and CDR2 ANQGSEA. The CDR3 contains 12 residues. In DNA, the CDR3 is TGCAGCGTTGGGGGGGACCTCCTGGGATACACCTTC. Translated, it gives CSVGGDLLGYTF.

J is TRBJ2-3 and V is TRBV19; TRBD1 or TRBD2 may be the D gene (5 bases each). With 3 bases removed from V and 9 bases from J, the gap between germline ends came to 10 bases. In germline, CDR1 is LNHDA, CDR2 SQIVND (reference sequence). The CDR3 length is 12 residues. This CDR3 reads CASSIRGETQYF. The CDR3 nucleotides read TGTGCCAGTAGTATTAGAGGGGAGACGCAGTATTTT. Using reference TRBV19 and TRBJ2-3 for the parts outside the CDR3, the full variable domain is DGGITQSPKYLFRKEGQNVTLSCEQNLNHDAMYWYRQDPGQGLRLIYYSQIVNDFQKGDIAEGYSVSREKKESFPLTVTSAQKNPTAFYLCASSIRGETQYFGPGTRLTVL.

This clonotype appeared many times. CDR3 loop: CASSLLRDTDTQYF. The CDR3, as DNA: TGCGCCAGCAGCTTGTTGCGGGACACAGATACGCAGTATTTT. J is TRBJ2-3 and V is TRBV5-1, with D possibly TRBD2 on 6 matching bases. V was shortened by 1 base and J by 2 bases, with 8 bases between the two germline ends. CDR1 and CDR2 (germline): SGHRS, YFSETQ. CDR3 length equals 14 residues.

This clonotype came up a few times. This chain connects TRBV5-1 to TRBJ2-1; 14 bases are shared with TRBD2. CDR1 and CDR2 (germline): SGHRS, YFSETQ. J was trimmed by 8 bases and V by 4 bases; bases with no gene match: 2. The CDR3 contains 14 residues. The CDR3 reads CASSPTSGRDEQFF. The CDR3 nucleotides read TGCGCCAGCAGCCCGACTAGCGGGAGGGATGAGCAGTTCTTC.

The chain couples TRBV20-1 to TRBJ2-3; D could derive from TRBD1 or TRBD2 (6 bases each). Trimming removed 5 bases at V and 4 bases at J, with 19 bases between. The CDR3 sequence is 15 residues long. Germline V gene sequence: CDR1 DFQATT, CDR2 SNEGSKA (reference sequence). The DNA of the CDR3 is TGCAGTGCTCCGCAGCCGGGGGCGCGGGCAGATACGCAGTATTTT. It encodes CSAPQPGARADTQYF.

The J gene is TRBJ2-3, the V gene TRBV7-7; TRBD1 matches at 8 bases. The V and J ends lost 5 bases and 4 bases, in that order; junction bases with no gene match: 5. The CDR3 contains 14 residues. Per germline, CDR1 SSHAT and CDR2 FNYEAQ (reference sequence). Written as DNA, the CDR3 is TGTGCCAGCAGCATGACAGGGGTAGCAGATACGCAGTATTTT. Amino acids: CASSMTGVADTQYF.

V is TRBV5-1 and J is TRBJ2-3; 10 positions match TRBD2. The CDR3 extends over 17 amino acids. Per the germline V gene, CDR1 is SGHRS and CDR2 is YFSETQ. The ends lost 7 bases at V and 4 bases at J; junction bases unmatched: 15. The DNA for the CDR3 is TGCGCCAGCTCGGGAGCGGGAGGGCTTTCTATCGCAGATACGCAGTATTTT. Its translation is CASSGAGGLSIADTQYF.

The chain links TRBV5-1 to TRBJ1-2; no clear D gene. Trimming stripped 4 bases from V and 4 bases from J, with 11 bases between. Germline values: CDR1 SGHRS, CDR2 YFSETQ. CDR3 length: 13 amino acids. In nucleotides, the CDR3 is TGCGCCAGCAGCGAAGGGAACGCCTATGGCTACACCTTC. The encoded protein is CASSEGNAYGYTF.

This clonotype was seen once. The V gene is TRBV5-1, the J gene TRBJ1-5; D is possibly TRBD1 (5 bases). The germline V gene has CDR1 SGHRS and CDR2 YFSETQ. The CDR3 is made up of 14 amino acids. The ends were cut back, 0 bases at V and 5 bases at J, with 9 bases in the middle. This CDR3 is CASSLEGSHQPQHF. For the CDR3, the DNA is TGCGCCAGCAGCTTGGAGGGGAGTCATCAGCCCCAGCATTTT.

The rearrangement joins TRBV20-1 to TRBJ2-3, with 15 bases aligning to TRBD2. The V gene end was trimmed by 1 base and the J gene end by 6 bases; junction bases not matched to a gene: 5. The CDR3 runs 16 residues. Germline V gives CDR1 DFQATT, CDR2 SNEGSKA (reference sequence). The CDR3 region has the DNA TGCAGTGCTAGAGGTGGGACTAGCGGGAGGTCGGATACGCAGTATTTT. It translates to CSARGGTSGRSDTQYF.

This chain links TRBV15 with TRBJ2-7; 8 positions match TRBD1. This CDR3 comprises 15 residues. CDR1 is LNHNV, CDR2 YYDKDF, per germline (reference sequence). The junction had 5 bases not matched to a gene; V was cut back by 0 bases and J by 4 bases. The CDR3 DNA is TGTGCCACCAGCAGAGATGCAGGGGGCGGGTACGAGCAGTACTTC. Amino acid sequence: CATSRDAGGGYEQYF.

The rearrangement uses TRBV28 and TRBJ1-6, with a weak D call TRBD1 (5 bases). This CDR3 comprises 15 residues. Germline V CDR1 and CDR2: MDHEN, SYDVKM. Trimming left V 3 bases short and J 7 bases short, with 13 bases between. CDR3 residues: CASSLQGWGNSPLHF. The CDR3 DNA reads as TGTGCCAGCAGTTTGCAGGGCTGGGGGAATTCACCCCTCCACTTT.

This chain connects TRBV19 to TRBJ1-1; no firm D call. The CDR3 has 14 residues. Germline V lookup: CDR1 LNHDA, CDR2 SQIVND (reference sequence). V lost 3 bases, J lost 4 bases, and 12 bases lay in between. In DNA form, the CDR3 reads TGTGCCAGTAGTATCGGGCTCGTCGGCACTGAAGCTTTCTTT. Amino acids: CASSIGLVGTEAFF.

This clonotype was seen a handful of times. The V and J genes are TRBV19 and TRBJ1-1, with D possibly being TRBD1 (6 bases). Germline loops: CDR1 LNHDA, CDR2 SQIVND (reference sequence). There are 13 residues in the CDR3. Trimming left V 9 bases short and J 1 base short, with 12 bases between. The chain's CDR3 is CASYGQPNTEAFF. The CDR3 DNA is TGTGCCAGCTATGGACAGCCGAACACTGAAGCTTTCTTT.

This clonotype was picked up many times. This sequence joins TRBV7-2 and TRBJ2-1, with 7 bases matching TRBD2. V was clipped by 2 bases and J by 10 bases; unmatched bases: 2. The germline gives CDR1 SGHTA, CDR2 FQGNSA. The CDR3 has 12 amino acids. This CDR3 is CASSLTGREQFF. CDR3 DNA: TGTGCCAGCAGCTTAACCGGGAGGGAGCAGTTCTTC.

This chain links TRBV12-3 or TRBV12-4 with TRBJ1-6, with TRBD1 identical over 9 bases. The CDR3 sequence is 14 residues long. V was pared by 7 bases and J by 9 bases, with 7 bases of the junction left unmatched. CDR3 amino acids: CASTPGTGSSPLHF. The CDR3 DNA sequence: TGTGCCAGCACCCCCGGGACAGGGAGTTCACCCCTCCACTTT.

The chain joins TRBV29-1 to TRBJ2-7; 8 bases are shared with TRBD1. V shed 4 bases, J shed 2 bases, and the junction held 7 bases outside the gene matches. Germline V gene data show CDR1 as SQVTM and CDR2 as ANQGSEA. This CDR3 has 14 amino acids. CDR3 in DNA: TGCAGCGTTGTTAGGGCAGGGGGCGCCTACGAGCAGTACTTC. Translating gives CSVVRAGGAYEQYF.

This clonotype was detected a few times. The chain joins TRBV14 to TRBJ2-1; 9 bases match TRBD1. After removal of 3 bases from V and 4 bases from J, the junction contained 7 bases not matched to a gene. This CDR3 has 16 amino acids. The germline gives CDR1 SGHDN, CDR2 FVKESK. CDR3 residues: CASSHLKGQGYNEQFF. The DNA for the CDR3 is TGTGCCAGCAGCCACCTAAAGGGACAGGGTTACAATGAGCAGTTCTTC.

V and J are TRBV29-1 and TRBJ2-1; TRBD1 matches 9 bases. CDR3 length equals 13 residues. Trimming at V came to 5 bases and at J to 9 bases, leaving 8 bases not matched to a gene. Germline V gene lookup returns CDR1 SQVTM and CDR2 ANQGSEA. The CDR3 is CSVPGQGFVEQFF. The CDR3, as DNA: TGCAGCGTTCCGGGACAGGGTTTCGTTGAGCAGTTCTTC.

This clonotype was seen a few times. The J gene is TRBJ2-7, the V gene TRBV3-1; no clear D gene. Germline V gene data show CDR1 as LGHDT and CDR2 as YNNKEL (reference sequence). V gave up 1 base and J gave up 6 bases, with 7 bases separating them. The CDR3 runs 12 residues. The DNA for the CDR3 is TGTGCCAGCAGCCAAGGTACGTCCGAGCAGTACGTC. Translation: CASSQGTSEQYV.

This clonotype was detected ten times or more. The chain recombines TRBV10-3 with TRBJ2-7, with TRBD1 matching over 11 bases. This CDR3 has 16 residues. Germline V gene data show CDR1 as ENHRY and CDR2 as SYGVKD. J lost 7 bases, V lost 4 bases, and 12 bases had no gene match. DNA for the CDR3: TGTGCCATCAGTGTGACGTTTGGACAGGGGGCTAAAGAGCAGTACTTC. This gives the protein CAISVTFGQGAKEQYF.

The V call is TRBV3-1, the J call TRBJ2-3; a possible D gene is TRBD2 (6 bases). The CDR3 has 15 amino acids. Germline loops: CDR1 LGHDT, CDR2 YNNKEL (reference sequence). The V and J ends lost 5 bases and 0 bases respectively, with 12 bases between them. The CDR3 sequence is CASSWGGSSTDTQYF. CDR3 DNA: TGTGCCAGCAGCTGGGGAGGTTCTAGCACAGATACGCAGTATTTT.

The CDR3 sequence: CASTHGNTEAFF. The CDR3 DNA follows: TGTGCCAGCACCCACGGGAACACTGAAGCTTTCTTT. The chain combines TRBV12-3 or TRBV12-4 with TRBJ1-1; D is ambiguous. CDR3 size: 12 residues. Trimming removed 7 bases from V and 1 base from J, with 7 bases in between.

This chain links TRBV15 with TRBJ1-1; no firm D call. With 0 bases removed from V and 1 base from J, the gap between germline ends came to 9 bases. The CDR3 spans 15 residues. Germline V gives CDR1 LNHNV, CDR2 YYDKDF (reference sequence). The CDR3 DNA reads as TGTGCCACCAGCAGAGATGGCAGACAGAACACTGAAGCTTTCTTT. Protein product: CATSRDGRQNTEAFF.